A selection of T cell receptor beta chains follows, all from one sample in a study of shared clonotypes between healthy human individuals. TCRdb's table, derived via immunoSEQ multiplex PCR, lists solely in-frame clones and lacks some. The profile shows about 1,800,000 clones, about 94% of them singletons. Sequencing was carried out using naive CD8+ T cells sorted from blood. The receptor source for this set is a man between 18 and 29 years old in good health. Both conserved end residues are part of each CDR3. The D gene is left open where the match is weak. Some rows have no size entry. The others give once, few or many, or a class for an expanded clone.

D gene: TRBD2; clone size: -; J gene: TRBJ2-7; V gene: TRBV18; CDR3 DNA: TGTGCCAGCTCGCCCACGAAAGGGACTAGCGGGAGCCACGAGCAGTACTTC; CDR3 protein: CASSPTKGTSGSHEQYF
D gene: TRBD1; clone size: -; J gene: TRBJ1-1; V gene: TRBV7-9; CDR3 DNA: TGTGCCAGCAGCAAGGGACAGGGGAACACTGAAGCTTTCTTT; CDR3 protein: CASSKGQGNTEAFF
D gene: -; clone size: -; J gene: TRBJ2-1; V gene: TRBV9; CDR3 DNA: TGTGCCAGCAGCGCCCGATCCCCCGTGGGGAATGAGCAGTTCTTC; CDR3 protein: CASSARSPVGNEQFF
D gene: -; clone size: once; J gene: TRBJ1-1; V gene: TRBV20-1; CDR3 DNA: TGCAGTGCTAGCAGGGTTCTTGAAGCTTTCTTT; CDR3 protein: CSASRVLEAFF
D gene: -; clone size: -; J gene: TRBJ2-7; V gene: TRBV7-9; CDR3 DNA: TGTGCCATTTCCGACGAGTCATCCTACGAGCAGTACTTC; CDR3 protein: CAISDESSYEQYF
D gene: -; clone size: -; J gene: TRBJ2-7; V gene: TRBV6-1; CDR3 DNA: TGTGCCAGCAGTGAAGGCCACGACGGGTACGAGCAGTACTTC; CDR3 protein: CASSEGHDGYEQYF
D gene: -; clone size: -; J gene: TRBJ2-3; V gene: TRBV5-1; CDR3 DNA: TGCGCCAGCAGCTCCAAGGATCGCCGGACAGATACGCAGTATTTT; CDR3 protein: CASSSKDRRTDTQYF
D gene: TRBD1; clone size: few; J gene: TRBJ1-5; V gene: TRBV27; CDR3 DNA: TGTGCCAGCAGCGACAGGGGGGACCAGCCCCAGCATTTT; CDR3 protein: CASSDRGDQPQHF
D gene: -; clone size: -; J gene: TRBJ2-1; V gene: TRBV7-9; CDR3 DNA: TGTGCCAGCAGCTGGTACGGGGAGGTAAACAATGAGCAGTTCTTC; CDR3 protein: CASSWYGEVNNEQFF
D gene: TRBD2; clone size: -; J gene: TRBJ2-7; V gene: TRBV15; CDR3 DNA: TGTGCCACCAGCAGAGGGCCTAGCGGGGGGAATTCGTACGAGCAGTACTTC; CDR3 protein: CATSRGPSGGNSYEQYF
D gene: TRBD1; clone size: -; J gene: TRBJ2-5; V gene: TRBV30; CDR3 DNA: TGTGCCTGGAGTCCCGGACAGGGAACAGAGACCCAGTACTTC; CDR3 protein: CAWSPGQGTETQYF
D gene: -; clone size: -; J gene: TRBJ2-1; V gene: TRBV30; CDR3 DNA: TGTGCCTGGGAGCCACGGGACGGCCCTAATGAGCAGTTCTTC; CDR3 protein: CAWEPRDGPNEQFF
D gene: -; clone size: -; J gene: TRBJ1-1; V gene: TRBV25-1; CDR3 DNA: TGTGCCAGCAAAGGGAGCGGGCACACTGAAGCTTTCTTT; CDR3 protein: CASKGSGHTEAFF
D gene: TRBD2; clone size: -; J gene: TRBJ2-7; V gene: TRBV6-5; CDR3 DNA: TGTGCCAGCAGTTACGATGGGGGAGGGGACTACGAGCAGTACTTC; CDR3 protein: CASSYDGGGDYEQYF
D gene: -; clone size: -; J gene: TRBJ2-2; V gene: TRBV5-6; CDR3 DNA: TGTGCCAGCAGCCCGGAATACAGGGCCCGGCGAGAGGACGGGGAGCTGTTTTTT; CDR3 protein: CASSPEYRARREDGELFF
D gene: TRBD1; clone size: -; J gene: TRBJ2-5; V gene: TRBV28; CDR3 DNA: TGTGCCAGCAGTTTATGGAGTGGACAGGAGCAAGAGACCCAGTACTTC; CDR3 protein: CASSLWSGQEQETQYF
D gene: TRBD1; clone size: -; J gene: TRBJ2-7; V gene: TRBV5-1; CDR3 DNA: TGCGCCAGCAGCGAGGGGGCAGGGTACGAGCAGTACTTC; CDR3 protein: CASSEGAGYEQYF
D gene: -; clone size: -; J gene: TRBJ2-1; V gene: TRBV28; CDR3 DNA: TGTGCCAGCAGTCCTACAGACCGCTTAACCTGGGGCAATGAGCAGTTCTTC; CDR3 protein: CASSPTDRLTWGNEQFF
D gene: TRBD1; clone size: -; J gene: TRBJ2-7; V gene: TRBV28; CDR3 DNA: TGTGCCAGCAGTGACCTCCTGCCCGGGACAGACTACGAGCAGTACTTC; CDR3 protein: CASSDLLPGTDYEQYF
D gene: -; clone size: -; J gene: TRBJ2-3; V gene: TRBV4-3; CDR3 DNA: TGCGCCAGCAGCCAAAAGATGGCAGATACGCAGTATTTT; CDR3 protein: CASSQKMADTQYF
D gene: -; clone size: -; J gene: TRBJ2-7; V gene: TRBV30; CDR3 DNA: TGTGCCTGGAGTCCTAGGAACAGGGAGTCCTACGAGCAGTACTTC; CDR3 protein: CAWSPRNRESYEQYF
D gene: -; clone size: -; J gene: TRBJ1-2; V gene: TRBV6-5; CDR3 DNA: TGTGCCAGCAGTTACTACGACGATCCTAACTATGGCTACACCTTC; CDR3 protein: CASSYYDDPNYGYTF
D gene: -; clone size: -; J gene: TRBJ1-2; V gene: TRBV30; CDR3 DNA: TGTGCCTGGTCCTCCGGCCCGGGCTATGGCTACACCTTC; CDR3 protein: CAWSSGPGYGYTF
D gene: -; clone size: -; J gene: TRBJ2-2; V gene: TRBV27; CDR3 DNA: TGTGCCAGCACGAGCGGAACCTACACCGGGGAGCTGTTTTTT; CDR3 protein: CASTSGTYTGELFF
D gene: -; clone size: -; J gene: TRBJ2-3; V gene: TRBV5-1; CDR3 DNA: TGCGCCAGCAGCTTGGCGCAGGGTGGGGCAGATACGCAGTATTTT; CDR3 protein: CASSLAQGGADTQYF
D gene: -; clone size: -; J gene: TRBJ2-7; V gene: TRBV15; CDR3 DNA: TGTGCCACCAGCAGAGACCCCCCGACCAGCCTCTCCGAGCAGTACTTC; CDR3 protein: CATSRDPPTSLSEQYF
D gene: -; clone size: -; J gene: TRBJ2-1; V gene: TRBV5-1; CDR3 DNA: TGCGCCAGCAATCAGGGCTGGGAGCAGTTCTTC; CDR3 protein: CASNQGWEQFF
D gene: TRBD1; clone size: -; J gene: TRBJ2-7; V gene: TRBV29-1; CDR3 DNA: TGCAGCGTTGAGGGACAGGGGGTAACGGGAGGGGACGAGCAGTACTTC; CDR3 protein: CSVEGQGVTGGDEQYF